The present TCR beta chain was sequenced within a study of blood T cell repertoires in COVID-19. Study summary: Acute-phase and convalescent COVID-19 samples originated in the United States, Italy and Spain. Sources were T cells, B-cell-depleted T cells, or PBMCs; the material itself was cDNA or gDNA.

Looked up from germline, CDR1 is WSHSY and CDR2 is SAAADI. V was clipped by 8 bases and J by 4 bases, with 9 bases between them. CDR3 length: 12 amino acids. Seattle patient enrollment occurred during active infection, with longitudinal follow-up thereafter. In the authors' workflow: It was from reference gene primer amplification that nucleated cell counts were estimated. Sequenced by immunoSEQ multiplex PCR; TCRdb stores in-frame clones only, minus some. That table supplies the V and J calls and clone size; D and trimming were determined from the DNA. The sample records under 300,000 clones, approximately 84% being singletons.

This clonotype was sampled from a human donor with COVID-19, enrolled during active disease. The donor label of this sample is uncertain. Sequenced input: peripheral blood. The chain has TRBV10-2 and TRBJ1-5; a possible D gene is TRBD1 (6 bases). The CDR3 loop reads CASGGPNQPQHF. The CDR3 DNA sequence: TGCGCCAGCGGGGGCCCTAATCAGCCCCAGCATTTT.